The clone carrying this T cell receptor beta chain is a singleton in its sample. Its specificity is not known. Germline V CDR1 and CDR2: SQVTM, ANQGSEA. The CDR3 is 15 residues long. Trimming cost V 0 bases and J 5 bases; bases outside gene matches: 5. CD4+ cells yielded CD45RA+ naive and CD45RA-negative memory subsets. Sequencing was performed with immunoSEQ multiplex PCR; in TCRdb, only in-frame clones are kept and a portion is missing. This table holds roughly 2.2 million clones, over 90% found once. This record belongs to a study of shared clonotypes between healthy human individuals. General study results and limits: Naive subsets generally had larger estimated richness than memory subsets. Genetic and exposure-history diversity was limited by the few donors.

The specimen was naive CD4+ T cells from PBMCs. As to subset: CD45RA+ positively selected. The origin of this receptor is a man aged 18-30 years in good health. Some clones in this sample may be carry-over from other donors' samples. V usage is TRBV29-1 and J usage is TRBJ2-3, with 10 positions matching TRBD2. In nucleotides, the CDR3 is TGCAGCGTTGAAGATCTAGCGGGAGTGGTAGATACGCAGTATTTT. This sequence encodes CSVEDLAGVVDTQYF.